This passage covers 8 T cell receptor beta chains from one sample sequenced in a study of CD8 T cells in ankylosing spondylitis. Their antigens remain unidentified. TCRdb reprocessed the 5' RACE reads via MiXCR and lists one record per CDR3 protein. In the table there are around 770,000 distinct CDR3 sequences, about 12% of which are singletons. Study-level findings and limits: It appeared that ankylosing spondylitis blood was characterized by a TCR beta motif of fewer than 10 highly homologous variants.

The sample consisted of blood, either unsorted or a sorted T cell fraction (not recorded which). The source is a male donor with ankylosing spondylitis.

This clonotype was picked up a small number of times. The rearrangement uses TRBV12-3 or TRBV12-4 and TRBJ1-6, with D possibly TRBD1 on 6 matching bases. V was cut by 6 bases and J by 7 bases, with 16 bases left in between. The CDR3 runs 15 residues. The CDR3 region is CASSKRGQPNSPLHF. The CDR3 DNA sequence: TGTGCCAGCAGCAAACGAGGACAGCCCAATTCACCCCTCCACTTT.

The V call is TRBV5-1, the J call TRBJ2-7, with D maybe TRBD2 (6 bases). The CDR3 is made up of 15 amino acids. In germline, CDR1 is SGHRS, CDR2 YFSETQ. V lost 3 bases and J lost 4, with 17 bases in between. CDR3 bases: TGCGCCAGCAGCTCCGCCGGCGGGACGTATTACGAGCAGTACTTC. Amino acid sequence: CASSSAGGTYYEQYF.

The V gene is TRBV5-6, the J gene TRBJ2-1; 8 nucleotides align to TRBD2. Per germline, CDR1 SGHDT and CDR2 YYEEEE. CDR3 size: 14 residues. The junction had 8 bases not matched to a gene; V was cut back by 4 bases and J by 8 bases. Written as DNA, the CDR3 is TGTGCCAGCAGCCCAGCGGGAGTGGTGTATGAGCAGTTCTTC. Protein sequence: CASSPAGVVYEQFF.

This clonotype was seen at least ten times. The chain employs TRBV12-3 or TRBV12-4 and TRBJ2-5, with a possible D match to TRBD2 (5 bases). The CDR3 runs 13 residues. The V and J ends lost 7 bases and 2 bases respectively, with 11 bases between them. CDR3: CASTRGQQETQYF. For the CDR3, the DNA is TGTGCCAGCACAAGAGGGCAACAAGAGACCCAGTACTTC.

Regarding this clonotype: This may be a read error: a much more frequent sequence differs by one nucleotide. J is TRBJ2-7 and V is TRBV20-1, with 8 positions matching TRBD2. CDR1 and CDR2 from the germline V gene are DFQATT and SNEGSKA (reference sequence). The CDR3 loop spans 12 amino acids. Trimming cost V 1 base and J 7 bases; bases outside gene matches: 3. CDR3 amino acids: CSARGGGREQYF. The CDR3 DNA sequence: TGCAGTGCTAGAGGCGGGGGGAGGGAGCAGTACTTC.

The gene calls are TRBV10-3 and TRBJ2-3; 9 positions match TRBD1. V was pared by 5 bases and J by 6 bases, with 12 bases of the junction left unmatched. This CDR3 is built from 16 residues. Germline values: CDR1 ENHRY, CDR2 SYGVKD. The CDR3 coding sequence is TGTGCCATCAGTTACCGCGGGACAGGGAGTGAGGATACGCAGTATTTT. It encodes CAISYRGTGSEDTQYF.

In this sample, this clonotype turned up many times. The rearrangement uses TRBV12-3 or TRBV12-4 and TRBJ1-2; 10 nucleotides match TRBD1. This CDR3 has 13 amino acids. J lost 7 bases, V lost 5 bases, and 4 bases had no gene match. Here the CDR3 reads CASSMGQGLGYTF. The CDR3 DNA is TGTGCCAGCAGTATGGGACAGGGGCTTGGCTACACCTTC.

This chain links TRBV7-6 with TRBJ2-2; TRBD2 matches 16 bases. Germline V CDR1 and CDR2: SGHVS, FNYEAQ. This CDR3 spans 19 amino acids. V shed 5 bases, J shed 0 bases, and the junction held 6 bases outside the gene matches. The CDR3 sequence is CASSPLGTSGGANTGELFF. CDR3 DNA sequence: TGTGCCAGCAGCCCCCTAGGGACTAGCGGGGGGGCGAACACCGGGGAGCTGTTTTTT. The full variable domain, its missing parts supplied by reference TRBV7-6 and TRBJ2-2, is GAGVSQSPRYKVTKRGQDVALRCDPISGHVSLYWYRQALGQGPEFLTYFNYEAQQDKSGLPNDRFSAERPEGSISTLTIQRTEQRDSAMYRCASSPLGTSGGANTGELFFGEGSRLTVL.